Listed here is a single T cell receptor (beta chain). Its antigen is as yet unknown. Germline CDR1 SGHRS, CDR2 YFSETQ. The CDR3 is made up of 15 amino acids. Trimming took 4 bases from V and 1 from J, leaving 13 bases between them. The sample is drawn from a study of cytomegalovirus exposure and HLA in healthy donors. PCR was performed using 60 Vbeta and 13 Jbeta primers. Sequencing used immunoSEQ multiplex PCR; TCRdb keeps in-frame clones, though not all of them. The sample holds roughly 150,000 clones; roughly 85% are singletons and the top ten take 1.7%. Each donor was healthy, and each was a bone marrow donor. Study outcomes and limitations: Later analysis found that TCR beta chains associated with HLA were more clonally expanded than other, equally common chains. The likely origin of a cluster of highly shared sequence variants was a sequencing artifact.

This sequence originates from a woman aged 25 to 39 in good health and CMV-seronegative. The sequencing sample was made of PBMCs. The chain links TRBV5-1 to TRBJ2-3; D perhaps matches TRBD2 (5 bases). CDR3 sequence: CASSIGLGGTDTQYF. The CDR3 coding sequence is TGCGCCAGCAGCATCGGACTGGGCGGCACAGATACGCAGTATTTT.